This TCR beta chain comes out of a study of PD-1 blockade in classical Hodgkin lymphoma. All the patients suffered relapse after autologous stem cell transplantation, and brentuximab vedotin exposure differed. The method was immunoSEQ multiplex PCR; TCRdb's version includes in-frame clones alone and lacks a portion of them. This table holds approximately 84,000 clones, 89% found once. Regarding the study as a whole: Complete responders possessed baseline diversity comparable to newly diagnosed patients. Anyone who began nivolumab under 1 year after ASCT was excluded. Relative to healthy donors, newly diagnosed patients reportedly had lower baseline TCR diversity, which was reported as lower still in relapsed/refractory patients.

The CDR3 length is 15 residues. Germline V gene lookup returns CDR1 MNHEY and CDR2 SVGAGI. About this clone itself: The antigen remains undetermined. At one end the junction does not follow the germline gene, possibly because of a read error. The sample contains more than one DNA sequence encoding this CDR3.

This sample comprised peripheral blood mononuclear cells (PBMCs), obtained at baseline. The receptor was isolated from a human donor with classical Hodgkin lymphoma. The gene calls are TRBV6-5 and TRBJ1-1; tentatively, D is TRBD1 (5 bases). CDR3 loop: CASSYGRGPNTEAFF. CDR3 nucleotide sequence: TGTGCCAGCAGTTACGGCCGGGGCCCTAACACTGAGGCTTTCTTT.